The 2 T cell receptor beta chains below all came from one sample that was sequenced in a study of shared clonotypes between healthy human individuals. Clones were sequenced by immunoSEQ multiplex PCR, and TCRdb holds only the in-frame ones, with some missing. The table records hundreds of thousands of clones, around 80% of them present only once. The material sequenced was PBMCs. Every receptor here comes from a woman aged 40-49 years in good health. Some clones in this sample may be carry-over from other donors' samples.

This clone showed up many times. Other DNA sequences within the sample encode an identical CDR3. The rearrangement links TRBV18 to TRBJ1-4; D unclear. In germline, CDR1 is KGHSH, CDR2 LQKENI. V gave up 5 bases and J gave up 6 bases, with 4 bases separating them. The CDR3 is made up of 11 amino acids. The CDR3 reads CASSRDEKLFF. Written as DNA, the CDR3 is TGTGCCAGCTCAAGAGATGAAAAACTGTTTTTT. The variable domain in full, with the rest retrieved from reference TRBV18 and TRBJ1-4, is NAGVMQNPRHLVRRRGQEARLRCSPMKGHSHVYWYRQLPEEGLKFMVYLQKENIIDESGMPKERFSAEFPKEGPSILRIQQVVRGDSAAYFCASSRDEKLFFGSGTQLSVL.

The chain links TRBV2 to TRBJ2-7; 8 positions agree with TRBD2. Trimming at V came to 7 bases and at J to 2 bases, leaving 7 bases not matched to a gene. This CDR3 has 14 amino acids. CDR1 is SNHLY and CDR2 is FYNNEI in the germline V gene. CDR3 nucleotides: TGTGCCAGCAAACCGGGGGGGCGCCCCTACGAGCAGTACTTC. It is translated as CASKPGGRPYEQYF.